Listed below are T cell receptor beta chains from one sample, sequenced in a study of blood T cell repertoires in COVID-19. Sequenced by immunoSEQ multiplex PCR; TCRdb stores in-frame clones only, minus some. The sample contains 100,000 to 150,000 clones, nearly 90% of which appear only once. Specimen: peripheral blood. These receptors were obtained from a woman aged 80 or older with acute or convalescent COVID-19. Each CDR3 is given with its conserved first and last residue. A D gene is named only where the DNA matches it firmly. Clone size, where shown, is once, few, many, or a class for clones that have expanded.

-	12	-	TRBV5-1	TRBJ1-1	CASRGAGAEAFF	TGCGCCAGCAGGGGGGCAGGGGCTGAAGCTTTCTTT
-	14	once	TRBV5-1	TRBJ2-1	CASSLGGALNEQFF	TGCGCCAGCAGCTTAGGGGGGGCCCTCAATGAGCAGTTCTTC
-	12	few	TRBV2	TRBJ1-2	CASRVGAGGYTF	TGTGCCAGCAGGGTGGGGGCCGGGGGCTACACCTTC
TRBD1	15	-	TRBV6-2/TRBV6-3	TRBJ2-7	CASSRTGGLPYEQYF	TGTGCCAGCAGTAGGACAGGGGGCTTACCCTACGAGCAGTACTTC
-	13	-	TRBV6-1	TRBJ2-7	CASSEVRRTRQYF	TGTGCCAGCAGTGAGGTGCGGCGTACGAGGCAGTACTTC
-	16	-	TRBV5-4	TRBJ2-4	CASSLEGGRAKNIQYF	TGTGCCAGCAGCTTGGAAGGTGGGAGAGCCAAAAACATTCAGTACTTC
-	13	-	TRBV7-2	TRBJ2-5	CASSFRGQETQYF	TGTGCCAGCAGCTTCCGGGGCCAAGAGACCCAGTACTTC
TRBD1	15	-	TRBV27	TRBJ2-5	CASSPAQGAGETQYF	TGTGCCAGCAGTCCGGCACAGGGGGCGGGAGAGACCCAGTACTTC
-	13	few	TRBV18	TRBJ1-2	CASSPDSGNGYTF	TGTGCCAGCTCACCGGACTCCGGGAATGGCTACACCTTC
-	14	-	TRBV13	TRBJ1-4	CASSLERESEKLFF	TGTGCCAGCAGCTTAGAAAGGGAGAGTGAAAAACTGTTTTTT
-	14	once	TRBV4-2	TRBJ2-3	CASSHASSTDTQYF	TGTGCCAGCAGCCATGCGTCTAGCACAGATACGCAGTATTTT
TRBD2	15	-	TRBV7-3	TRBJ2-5	CASSRSAGGLETQYF	TGTGCCAGCAGCCGAAGTGCCGGGGGGTTGGAGACCCAGTACTTC
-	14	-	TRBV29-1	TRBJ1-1	CSAGRTAMNTEAFF	TGCAGCGCCGGAAGGACAGCGATGAACACTGAAGCTTTCTTT
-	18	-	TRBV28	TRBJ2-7	CASSSLSPTGGRVYEQYF	TGTGCCAGCAGTTCTCTCTCACCTACAGGGGGGAGGGTCTACGAGCAGTACTTC
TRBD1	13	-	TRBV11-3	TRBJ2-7	CASSHRQGYEQYF	TGTGCCAGCAGCCACCGACAGGGCTACGAGCAGTACTTC
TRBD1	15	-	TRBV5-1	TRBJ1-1	CASSSQPLRDSEAFF	TGCGCCAGCAGCTCCCAGCCACTCCGGGACAGTGAAGCTTTCTTT
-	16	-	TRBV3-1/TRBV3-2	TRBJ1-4	CASSQGQTGNWEKLFF	TGTGCCAGCAGCCAAGGACAGACTGGGAATTGGGAAAAACTGTTTTTT
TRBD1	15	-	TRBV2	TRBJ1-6	CASSLQGTVNSPLHF	TGTGCCAGCAGCCTACAGGGGACGGTAAATTCACCCCTCCACTTT
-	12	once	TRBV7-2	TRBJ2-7	CASSSDLYEQYF	TGTGCCAGCAGCTCTGATCTATACGAGCAGTACTTC
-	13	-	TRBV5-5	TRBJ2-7	CASMRPGAHEQYF	TGTGCCAGCATGAGGCCAGGGGCCCACGAGCAGTACTTC
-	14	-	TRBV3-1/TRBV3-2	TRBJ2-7	CASSQAKGDYEQYF	TGTGCCAGCAGCCAGGCCAAGGGGGACTACGAGCAGTACTTC
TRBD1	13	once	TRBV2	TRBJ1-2	CASSEGQGYGYTF	TGTGCCAGCAGCGAGGGACAGGGCTATGGCTACACCTTC
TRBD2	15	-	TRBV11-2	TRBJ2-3	CASSPLAGGRYTQYF	TGTGCCAGCAGCCCTCTAGCGGGGGGGCGGTATACGCAGTATTTT
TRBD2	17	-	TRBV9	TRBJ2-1	CASSVGPSSGRAYEQFF	TGTGCCAGCAGCGTAGGACCGTCTAGCGGGAGGGCATATGAGCAGTTCTTC
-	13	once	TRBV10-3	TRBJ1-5	CASGQSSNQPQHF	TGTGCCAGTGGACAGTCGAGCAATCAGCCCCAGCATTTT
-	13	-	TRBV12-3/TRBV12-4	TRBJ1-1	CASKGRGGTEAFF	TGTGCCAGCAAGGGAAGGGGGGGCACTGAAGCTTTCTTT
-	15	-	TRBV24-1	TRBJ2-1	CATSDPQNSGNEQFF	TGTGCCACCAGTGACCCCCAAAATAGCGGCAATGAGCAGTTCTTC
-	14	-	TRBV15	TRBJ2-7	CATSRDMGAYEQYF	TGTGCCACCAGCAGAGATATGGGGGCGTACGAGCAGTACTTC
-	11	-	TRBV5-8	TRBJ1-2	CASSFTESYTF	TGTGCCAGCAGCTTTACAGAGAGCTACACCTTC
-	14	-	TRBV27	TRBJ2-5	CASSLGQNQETQYF	TGTGCCAGCAGTTTGGGACAAAACCAAGAGACCCAGTACTTC
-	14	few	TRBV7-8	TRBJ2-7	CASSLVTDTYEQYF	TGTGCCAGCAGCTTAGTTACGGACACCTACGAGCAGTACTTC
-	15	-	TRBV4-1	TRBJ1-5	CASSQQITRGQPQHF	TGCGCCAGCAGCCAACAGATCACCCGGGGACAGCCCCAGCATTTT
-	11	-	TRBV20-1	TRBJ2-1	CSARGGNEQFF	TGCAGTGCCCGAGGGGGAAATGAGCAGTTCTTC
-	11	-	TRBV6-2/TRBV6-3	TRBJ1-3	CASSYGRLIYF	TGTGCCAGCAGTTACGGGCGCCTCATATATTTT
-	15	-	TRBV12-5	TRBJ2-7	CASGLGYRAGDEQYF	TGTGCTAGTGGTTTGGGGTACAGGGCTGGAGACGAGCAGTACTTC
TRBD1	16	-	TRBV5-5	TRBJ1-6	CASSAGTGIYNSPLHF	TGTGCCAGCAGCGCCGGGACAGGGATCTATAATTCACCCCTCCACTTT
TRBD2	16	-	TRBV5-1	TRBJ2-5	CASSPLPGPAGETQYF	TGCGCCAGCAGCCCTCTTCCGGGTCCAGCGGGGGAGACCCAGTACTTC
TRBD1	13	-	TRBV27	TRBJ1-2	CASSRTGGVPYTF	TGTGCCAGCAGCCGAACAGGGGGCGTCCCCTACACCTTC
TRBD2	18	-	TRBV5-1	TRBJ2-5	CASSPGLAGGSYQETQYF	TGCGCCAGCAGCCCTGGACTAGCGGGAGGTTCATACCAAGAGACCCAGTACTTC
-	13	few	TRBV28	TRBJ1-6	CASSPLGYSPLHF	TGTGCCAGCAGTCCCCTCGGGTATTCACCCCTCCACTTT
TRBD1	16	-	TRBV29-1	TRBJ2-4	CSVEDPDRGAKNIQYF	TGCAGCGTTGAAGATCCCGACAGGGGGGCCAAAAACATTCAGTACTTC
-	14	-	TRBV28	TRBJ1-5	CASSPGTFNQPQHF	TGTGCCAGCAGCCCCGGGACATTTAATCAGCCCCAGCATTTT
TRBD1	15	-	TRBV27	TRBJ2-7	CASSRGQALGYEQYF	TGTGCCAGCAGCCGAGGACAGGCTCTCGGGTACGAGCAGTACTTC
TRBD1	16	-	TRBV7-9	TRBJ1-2	CASSWDRGQYSYGYTF	TGTGCCAGCAGCTGGGACAGGGGGCAATACAGCTATGGCTACACCTTC
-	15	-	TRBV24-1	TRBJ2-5	CATSDSGTIEETQYF	TGTGCCACCAGTGATTCCGGGACAATAGAAGAGACCCAGTACTTC
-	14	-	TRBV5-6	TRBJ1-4	CASSLADRNEKLFF	TGTGCCAGCAGCTTGGCGGACAGAAATGAAAAACTGTTTTTT
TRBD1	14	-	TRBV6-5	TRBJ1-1	CASSSTGRLTEAFF	TGTGCCAGCAGTTCGACAGGGCGCTTAACTGAAGCTTTCTTT
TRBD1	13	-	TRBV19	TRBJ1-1	CASTSDRGTEAFF	TGTGCCAGTACTTCAGACAGGGGCACTGAAGCTTTCTTT
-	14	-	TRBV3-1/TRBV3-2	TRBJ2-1	CASSQASDTSEQFF	TGTGCCAGCAGCCAAGCTAGCGACACAAGTGAGCAGTTCTTC
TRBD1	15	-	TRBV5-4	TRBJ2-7	CASSLGGQGSYEQYF	TGTGCCAGCAGCTTGGGGGGACAGGGCTCCTACGAGCAGTACTTC
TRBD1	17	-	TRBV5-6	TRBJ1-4	CASSRFLTGTGNEKLFF	TGTGCCAGCAGCCGCTTTCTAACCGGGACAGGGAATGAAAAACTGTTTTTT
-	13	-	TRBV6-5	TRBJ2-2	CASSPGRAGELFF	TGTGCCAGCAGTCCCGGGAGAGCCGGGGAGCTGTTTTTT
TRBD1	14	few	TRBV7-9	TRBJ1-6	CASKQDRGLSPLHF	TGTGCCAGCAAGCAGGACAGGGGACTCTCACCCCTCCACTTT